This T cell receptor beta chain was retrieved from a study of T cell changes during pregnancy in multiple sclerosis (dated by TCRdb to between 2018 and 2021). In terms of the full investigation: In women with multiple sclerosis, the researchers looked at how the T cell repertoire shifted as pregnancy progressed.

From the cysteine up to the phenylalanine, the CDR3 has a length of 9 residues. Solely the CDR3 DNA is kept, with 27 bases framed from the first base. CDR1 and CDR2 (SGHTS, YDEGEE) derive from the germline V gene. A remark on this clone: No cognate antigen has been identified for it. One junction end disagrees with the germline gene, perhaps due to a read error.

To prepare the library, the immunoSEQ multiplex PCR assay was applied. Entries here come from immuneACCESS through TCRdb and include only in-frame sequences with V and J called. Some clones fail to appear in such tables; in the studies checked, an unresolved V gene covers under half of the shortfall, and the cause of the remainder is unknown. The sample records some 60,000 clones, around 92% of which are singletons. Of the sample, 0.85% falls within the top ten clones. The receptor's source is a female donor with multiple sclerosis, enrolled in a pregnancy study. This chain joins TRBV5-8 to TRBJ1-6; the best D guess is TRBD1, with 6 bases matching. The material sequenced was peripheral blood, taken in the first trimester of pregnancy. The CDR3 reads as follows: CASTGGLRF. Read as DNA, the sequence is TGTGCCAGCACTGGGGGCCTCCGCTTT.